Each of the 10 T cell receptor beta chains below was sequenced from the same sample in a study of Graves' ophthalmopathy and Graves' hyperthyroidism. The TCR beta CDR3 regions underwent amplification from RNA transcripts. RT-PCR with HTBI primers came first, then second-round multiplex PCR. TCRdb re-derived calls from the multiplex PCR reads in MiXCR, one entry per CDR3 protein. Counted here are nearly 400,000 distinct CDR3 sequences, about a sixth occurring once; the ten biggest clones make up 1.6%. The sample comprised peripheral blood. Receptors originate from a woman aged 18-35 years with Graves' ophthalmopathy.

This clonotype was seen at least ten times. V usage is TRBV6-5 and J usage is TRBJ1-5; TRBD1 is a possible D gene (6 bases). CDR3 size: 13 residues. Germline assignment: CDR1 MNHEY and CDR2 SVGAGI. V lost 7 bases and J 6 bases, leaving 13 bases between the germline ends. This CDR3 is CASTTGPGQPQHF. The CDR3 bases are TGTGCCAGCACTACAGGGCCAGGTCAGCCCCAGCATTTT.

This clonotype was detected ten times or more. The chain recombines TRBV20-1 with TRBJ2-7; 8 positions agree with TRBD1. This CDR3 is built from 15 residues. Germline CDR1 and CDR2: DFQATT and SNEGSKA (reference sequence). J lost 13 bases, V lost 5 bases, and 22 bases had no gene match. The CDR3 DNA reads TGCAGTGCTCTACCCAGTTGGGACAGGCCACCCGCCCCATACTTC. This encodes CSALPSWDRPPAPYF.

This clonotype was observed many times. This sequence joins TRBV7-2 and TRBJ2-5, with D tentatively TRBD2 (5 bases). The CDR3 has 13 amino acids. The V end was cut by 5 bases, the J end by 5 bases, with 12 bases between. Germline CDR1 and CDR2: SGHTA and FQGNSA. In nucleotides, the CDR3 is TGTGCCAGCAGCCCACTAGGGCCCGAGACCCAGTACTTC. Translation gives CASSPLGPETQYF.

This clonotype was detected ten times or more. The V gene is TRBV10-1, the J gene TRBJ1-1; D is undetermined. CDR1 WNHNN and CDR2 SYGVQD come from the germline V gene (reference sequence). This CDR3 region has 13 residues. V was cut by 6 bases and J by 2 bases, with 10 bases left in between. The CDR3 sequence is CASRDHLNTEAFF. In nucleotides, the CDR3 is TGCGCCAGCAGAGACCATCTAAACACTGAAGCTTTCTTT.

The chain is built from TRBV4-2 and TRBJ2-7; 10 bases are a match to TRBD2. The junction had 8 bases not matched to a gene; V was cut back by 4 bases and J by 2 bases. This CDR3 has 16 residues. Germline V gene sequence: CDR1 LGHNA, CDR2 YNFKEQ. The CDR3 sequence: CASSPDGTSAPYEQYF. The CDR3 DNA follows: TGTGCCAGCAGCCCAGACGGGACTAGCGCTCCCTACGAGCAGTACTTC.

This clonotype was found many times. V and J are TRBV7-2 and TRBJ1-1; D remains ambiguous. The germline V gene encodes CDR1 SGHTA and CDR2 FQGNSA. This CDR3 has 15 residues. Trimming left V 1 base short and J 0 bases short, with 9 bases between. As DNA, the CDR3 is TGTGCCAGCAGCTTAGGGCCCCACGTGAACACTGAAGCTTTCTTT. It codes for CASSLGPHVNTEAFF.

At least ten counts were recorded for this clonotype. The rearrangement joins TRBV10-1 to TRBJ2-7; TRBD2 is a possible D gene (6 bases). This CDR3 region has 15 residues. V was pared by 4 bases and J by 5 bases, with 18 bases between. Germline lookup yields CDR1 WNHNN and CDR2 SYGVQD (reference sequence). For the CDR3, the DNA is TGCGCCAGCAGTGGACCGGGACTCGGAAACAACGAGCAGTACTTC. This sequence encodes CASSGPGLGNNEQYF.

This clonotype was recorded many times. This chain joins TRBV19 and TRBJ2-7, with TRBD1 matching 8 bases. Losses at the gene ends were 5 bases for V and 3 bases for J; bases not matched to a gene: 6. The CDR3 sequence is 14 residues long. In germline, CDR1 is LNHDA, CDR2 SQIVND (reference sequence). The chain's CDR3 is CASSPRGTGYEQYF. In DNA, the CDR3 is TGTGCCAGTAGTCCTAGGGGGACAGGCTACGAGCAGTACTTC. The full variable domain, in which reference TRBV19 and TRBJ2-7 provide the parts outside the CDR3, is DGGITQSPKYLFRKEGQNVTLSCEQNLNHDAMYWYRQDPGQGLRLIYYSQIVNDFQKGDIAEGYSVSREKKESFPLTVTSAQKNPTAFYLCASSPRGTGYEQYFGPGTRLTVT.

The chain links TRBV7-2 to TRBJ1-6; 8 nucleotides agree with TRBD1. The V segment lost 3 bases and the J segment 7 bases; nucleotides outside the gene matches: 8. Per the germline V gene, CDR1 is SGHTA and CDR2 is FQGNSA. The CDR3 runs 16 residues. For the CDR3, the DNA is TGTGCCAGCAGCTTCCAGGGGGCCGTAACAAATTCACCCCTCCACTTT. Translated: CASSFQGAVTNSPLHF.

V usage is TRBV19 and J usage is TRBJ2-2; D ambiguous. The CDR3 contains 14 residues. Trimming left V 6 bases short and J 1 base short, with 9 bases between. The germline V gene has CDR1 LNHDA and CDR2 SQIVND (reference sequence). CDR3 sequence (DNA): TGTGCCAGTAGCCGGCAGATGAACACCGGGGAGCTGTTTTTT. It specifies CASSRQMNTGELFF.